The 16 T cell receptor beta chains in this list originate from one sample, sequenced in a study of shared clonotypes between healthy human individuals (dated by TCRdb to the early 2020s). The library relied on the immunoSEQ multiplex PCR assay. TCRdb limited this immuneACCESS table to in-frame rearrangements with V and J called. A share of clones is missing; checked studies link under half to unresolved V genes, and the rest is unexplained. The sample yields about 380,000 clones; about 96% were counted once. Clones ranked in the top ten supply 0.32% of the sample. Sequences were obtained from memory CD8+ T cells sorted from blood. In light of the paper, this sample's cell subset or site label describes: CD45RO+ cells pooled with CCR7-negative TemRA cells. Receptors originate from a man aged 25-40 years in good health.

The chain's CDR3 is CASSSTHRVGETQYF. CDR3 nucleotides: TGTGCCAGCAGTTCCACCCACAGGGTTGGAGAGACCCAGTACTTC. The chain joins TRBV27 to TRBJ2-5, with D perhaps matching TRBD1 (6 bases). Germline loops: CDR1 MNHEY, CDR2 SMNVEV (reference sequence). The V end was cut by 4 bases, the J end by 4 bases, with 16 bases between. The CDR3 sequence is 15 residues long.

This rearrangement joins TRBV7-2 to TRBJ2-3; 8 nucleotides agree with TRBD1. CDR1 is SGHTA, CDR2 FQGNSA, per germline. The CDR3 totals 17 residues. V lost 4 bases and J lost 4; bases outside the gene matches: 13. The CDR3: CASSSPETGVRPDTQYF. In DNA form, the CDR3 reads TGTGCCAGCAGCTCCCCAGAGACAGGGGTTCGCCCAGATACGCAGTATTTT.

The CDR3 DNA sequence: TGCGCCAGCAGGCGGCTTCTAGGACAGGACTCCTACGAGCAGTACTTC. Protein: CASRRLLGQDSYEQYF. This chain connects TRBV5-1 to TRBJ2-7; 7 bases are shared with TRBD1. The CDR3 covers 16 residues. Germline CDR1 and CDR2: SGHRS and YFSETQ. J lost 0 bases, V lost 5 bases, and 11 bases had no gene match. Full variable domain (remainder filled in from reference TRBV5-1 and TRBJ2-7): KAGVTQTPRYLIKTRGQQVTLSCSPISGHRSVSWYQQTPGQGLQFLFEYFSETQRNKGNFPGRFSGRQFSNSRSEMNVSTLELGDSALYLCASRRLLGQDSYEQYFGPGTRLTVT.

This chain joins TRBV11-1 and TRBJ2-1, with 13 positions matching TRBD2. This CDR3 is 15 amino acids long. Germline CDR1 SGHAT, CDR2 FQDESV (reference sequence). Trimming took 6 bases from V and 7 from J; bases not matched to a gene: 6. This CDR3 reads CASSNEGLAGNEQFF. DNA for the CDR3: TGTGCCAGCAGTAACGAGGGACTAGCGGGAAATGAGCAGTTCTTC.

The rearrangement uses TRBV4-2 and TRBJ2-1; 9 nucleotides match TRBD2. This CDR3 region has 15 residues. In germline, CDR1 is LGHNA, CDR2 YNFKEQ. The V segment lost 4 bases and the J segment 2 bases; nucleotides outside the gene matches: 3. The CDR3 region is CASSPSSGAYNEQFF. CDR3 sequence (DNA): TGTGCCAGCAGCCCCTCTAGCGGGGCCTACAATGAGCAGTTCTTC.

This clone was observed a single time. CDR3 amino acids: CASSETGTSYNEQFF. In nucleotides, the CDR3 is TGTGCCAGCAGTGAGACCGGGACTTCCTACAATGAGCAGTTCTTC. This chain uses TRBV28 with TRBJ2-1; D is perhaps TRBD2 (6 bases). Germline values: CDR1 MDHEN, CDR2 SYDVKM. The CDR3 loop spans 15 amino acids. Trimming removed 5 bases at V and 1 base at J, with 12 bases between.

This chain links TRBV30 with TRBJ1-2; D is perhaps TRBD1 (6 bases). Trimming pared 2 bases from V and 4 bases from J, leaving 11 bases between. This CDR3 has 13 amino acids. CDR1 and CDR2 (germline): GTSNPN, SVGIG (reference sequence). The CDR3 is CAWSPHRAYGYTF. CDR3 sequence (DNA): TGTGCCTGGAGTCCCCACAGGGCCTATGGCTACACCTTC.

CDR3 sequence reads: CASSARDTNEKLFF. The CDR3 DNA reads as TGTGCCAGCAGTGCCCGGGATACTAATGAAAAACTGTTTTTT. The chain couples TRBV6-1 to TRBJ1-4; no firm D call. This CDR3 is built from 14 residues. From germline, CDR1 is MNHNS and CDR2 SASEGT. V gave up 4 bases and J gave up 2 bases, with 8 bases separating them.

The chain couples TRBV7-2 to TRBJ2-7; 12 positions match TRBD2. This CDR3 is built from 15 residues. The junction had 3 bases not matched to a gene; V was cut back by 2 bases and J by 4 bases. The V gene's germline CDR1 is SGHTA and CDR2 FQGNSA. This CDR3 reads CASSLRLAGVYEQYF. The CDR3, as DNA: TGTGCCAGCAGCTTACGACTAGCGGGAGTTTACGAGCAGTACTTC.

This chain connects TRBV6-1 to TRBJ1-3; 7 bases align to TRBD1. CDR1 is MNHNS, CDR2 SASEGT, per germline. The CDR3 is made up of 13 amino acids. The V gene end was trimmed by 3 bases and the J gene end by 6 bases; junction bases not matched to a gene: 2. The CDR3 nucleotides read TGTGCCAGCAGTGAGACAGGGAAAAACACCATATATTTT. It yields the protein CASSETGKNTIYF.

The chain is built from TRBV6-1 and TRBJ2-1; TRBD2 agrees at 11 bases. V was pared by 1 base and J by 4 bases, with 6 bases of the junction left unmatched. Germline V gene data show CDR1 as MNHNS and CDR2 as SASEGT. The CDR3 has 17 residues. The CDR3 is CASSEEGGLAAYNEQFF. DNA for the CDR3: TGTGCCAGCAGTGAAGAGGGGGGACTAGCGGCGTACAATGAGCAGTTCTTC.

This chain uses TRBV9 with TRBJ1-2; no reliable D call. This CDR3 comprises 13 residues. The germline V gene encodes CDR1 SGDLS and CDR2 YYNGEE. V shed 1 base and J shed 6 bases, with 10 bases lying between them. The chain's CDR3 is CASSVTRGNGYTF. CDR3 bases: TGTGCCAGCAGCGTAACCCGGGGAAATGGCTACACCTTC.

The V gene is TRBV28, the J gene TRBJ1-2, with a tentative D call TRBD1 (5 bases). Looked up from germline, CDR1 is MDHEN and CDR2 is SYDVKM. V lost 4 bases, J lost 0 bases, and 9 bases lay in between. CDR3 size: 14 residues. The CDR3 nucleotides read TGTGCCAGCAGTTCAGGGCTAGCTAACTATGGCTACACCTTC. Amino acids: CASSSGLANYGYTF.

The chain links TRBV6-5 to TRBJ2-7; possible D gene TRBD1, 5 bases. Germline-derived CDR1 and CDR2 are MNHEY and SVGAGI. V was trimmed by 6 bases and J by 4 bases, leaving 13 bases between them. The CDR3 spans 13 residues. The CDR3 nucleotides read TGTGCCAGCAGCCTCATCGACAGATACGAGCAGTACTTC. Its protein product is CASSLIDRYEQYF.

The V and J genes are TRBV19 and TRBJ1-4; D is unresolved. The CDR3 runs 14 residues. Germline values: CDR1 LNHDA, CDR2 SQIVND (reference sequence). V was clipped by 5 bases and J by 7 bases, with 14 bases between them. CDR3 sequence: CASSPHKVVEKLFF. The CDR3 nucleotides read TGTGCCAGTAGTCCTCATAAAGTCGTTGAAAAACTGTTTTTT.

J is TRBJ1-1 and V is TRBV5-8, with 8 bases that match TRBD1. This CDR3 is 14 amino acids long. Trimming took 3 bases from V and 1 from J; bases not matched to a gene: 2. The germline gives CDR1 SGHTS, CDR2 YDEGEE. The CDR3 DNA is TGTGCCAGCAGCTACGGACAGGGGAACACTGAAGCTTTCTTT. Translating gives CASSYGQGNTEAFF.